The 14 T cell receptor beta chains reported below all come from one sample, sequenced in a study of blood T cell repertoires in COVID-19. Assay: immunoSEQ multiplex PCR; the TCRdb copy retains only in-frame clones and omits some. The sample records more than 400,000 clones, roughly 87% being singletons. Sequences were obtained from PBMCs or T cells enriched from blood (not recorded which). These receptors all stem from a woman aged 18 to 35 who had recovered from COVID-19.

The CDR3 bases are TGTGCCAGTAGTCTCTTACAGGGGGGGAACACTGAAGCTTTCTTT. Translated, it gives CASSLLQGGNTEAFF. The V and J genes are TRBV19 and TRBJ1-1; 8 nucleotides line up with TRBD1. Trimming removed 5 bases from V and 1 base from J; junction bases left unmatched: 6. There are 15 residues in the CDR3. CDR1 LNHDA and CDR2 SQIVND come from the germline V gene (reference sequence).

The CDR3 bases are TGTGCCAGCAGCCAAGACCTGGGACACCCCACAAAGCAGTTCTTC. Encoded protein: CASSQDLGHPTKQFF. V is TRBV3-1 (or the pseudogene TRBV3-2) and J is TRBJ2-1, with TRBD1 as a possible D gene (6 bases). This CDR3 has 15 residues. Trimming removed 0 bases at V and 11 bases at J, with 17 bases between. Germline values: CDR1 LGHDT, CDR2 YNNKEL (reference sequence).

The rearrangement joins TRBV2 to TRBJ1-6; a weak D match, TRBD1 (5 bases). CDR1 is SNHLY and CDR2 is FYNNEI in the germline V gene. Trimming left V 0 bases short and J 2 bases short, with 8 bases between. This CDR3 spans 16 amino acids. The CDR3 region is CASSEAGEAYNSPLHF. The CDR3 DNA reads as TGTGCCAGCAGTGAAGCAGGGGAGGCCTATAATTCACCCCTCCACTTT.

The chain uses TRBV28 and TRBJ2-7, with a possible D match to TRBD1 (6 bases). V lost 5 bases and J lost 7, with 18 bases in between. The CDR3 length is 14 residues. CDR1 and CDR2 (germline): MDHEN, SYDVKM. CDR3 nucleotide sequence: TGTGCCAGCAGTCGTCAGACTTACGGGACAGAGCAGTACTTC. Translating gives CASSRQTYGTEQYF. Variable domain in full (rest from reference TRBV28 and TRBJ2-7): DVKVTQSSRYLVKRTGEKVFLECVQDMDHENMFWYRQDPGLGLRLIYFSYDVKMKEKGDIPEGYSVSREKKERFSLILESASTNQTSMYLCASSRQTYGTEQYFGPGTRLTVT.

In its sample, this clone was seen once. The rearrangement links TRBV5-4 to TRBJ2-1, with TRBD2 matching over 8 bases. CDR1 and CDR2 from the germline V gene are SGHNT and YYREEE (reference sequence). J was trimmed by 9 bases and V by 5 bases; bases with no gene match: 16. CDR3 length: 16 residues. The CDR3 protein is CASSPLGRGENLEQFF. The CDR3 DNA sequence: TGTGCCAGCAGTCCACTCGGGCGGGGGGAGAATCTTGAGCAGTTCTTC.

The gene calls are TRBV19 and TRBJ2-6; 7 bases are shared with TRBD1. The CDR3 consists of 17 residues. Germline V gives CDR1 LNHDA, CDR2 SQIVND (reference sequence). V lost 7 bases to trimming and J lost 0 bases; unmatched junction nucleotides: 9. The CDR3 sequence is CASKVGQRISGANVLTF. Written as DNA, the CDR3 is TGTGCCAGTAAAGTGGGACAGCGGATCTCTGGGGCCAACGTCCTGACTTTC.

The gene calls are TRBV7-2 and TRBJ1-1; D is ambiguous. From germline, CDR1 is SGHTA and CDR2 FQGNSA. This CDR3 spans 13 amino acids. V gave up 5 bases and J gave up 3 bases, with 10 bases separating them. The CDR3 spells CASSRSGDTEAFF. The CDR3 coding sequence is TGTGCCAGCAGCCGATCCGGGGACACTGAAGCTTTCTTT.

The rearrangement uses TRBV30 and TRBJ1-2, with a tentative D call TRBD1 (6 bases). Trimming removed 0 bases from V and 4 bases from J, with 12 bases in between. Germline CDR1 and CDR2: GTSNPN and SVGIG (reference sequence). The CDR3 is made up of 14 amino acids. The CDR3 reads CAWSVGRGGYGYTF. The CDR3 DNA reads as TGTGCCTGGAGTGTGGGAAGAGGGGGCTATGGCTACACCTTC.

The chain employs TRBV30 and TRBJ1-3, with D tentatively TRBD1 (6 bases). Trimming left V 1 base short and J 4 bases short, with 14 bases between. Germline lookup yields CDR1 GTSNPN and CDR2 SVGIG (reference sequence). This CDR3 comprises 15 residues. The chain's CDR3 is CAWSGERTAGNTIYF. The CDR3 nucleotides are TGTGCCTGGAGTGGGGAAAGGACAGCCGGAAACACCATATATTTT.

The chain combines TRBV5-1 with TRBJ1-3; D gene uncertain. The CDR3 is 15 residues long. V gave up 3 bases and J gave up 0 bases, with 10 bases separating them. From germline, CDR1 is SGHRS and CDR2 YFSETQ. The CDR3 nucleotides read TGCGCCAGCAGCTCCTACGGGAGCTCTGGAAACACCATATATTTT. Its translation is CASSSYGSSGNTIYF.

The genes are TRBV30 and TRBJ1-3, with D maybe TRBD1 (5 bases). The V end lost 4 bases, the J end lost 0 bases, and 7 bases lay between the germline ends. There are 13 residues in the CDR3. Looked up from germline, CDR1 is GTSNPN and CDR2 is SVGIG (reference sequence). CDR3 residues: CAWTGDSGNTIYF. CDR3 DNA: TGTGCCTGGACGGGGGACTCTGGAAACACCATATATTTT.

V usage is TRBV5-1 and J usage is TRBJ1-1; D ambiguous. V gave up 0 bases and J gave up 0 bases, with 12 bases separating them. Germline V gives CDR1 SGHRS, CDR2 YFSETQ. The CDR3 is 16 amino acids. DNA of the CDR3: TGCGCCAGCAGCTTGGCCAGGCTTAAAATGAACACTGAAGCTTTCTTT. Translating it yields CASSLARLKMNTEAFF.

The chain uses TRBV3-1 (or the pseudogene TRBV3-2) and TRBJ1-4; D gene uncertain. Trimming pared 2 bases from V and 8 bases from J, leaving 15 bases between. The germline V gene has CDR1 LGHDT and CDR2 YNNKEL (reference sequence). CDR3 length: 15 amino acids. CDR3 DNA: TGTGCCAGCAGCCAATCGGGGTACTTAGGGGAAAAACTGTTTTTT. Its protein is CASSQSGYLGEKLFF.

This clone was found a few times. The rearrangement joins TRBV3-1 (or the pseudogene TRBV3-2) to TRBJ1-1, with 7 bases aligning to TRBD1. J was trimmed by 0 bases and V by 1 base; bases with no gene match: 5. From germline, CDR1 is LGHDT and CDR2 YNNKEL (reference sequence). The length of the CDR3 is 16 residues. DNA of the CDR3: TGTGCCAGCAGCCAAGGCCCAGGGACAGTGAACACTGAAGCTTTCTTT. Its translation is CASSQGPGTVNTEAFF.